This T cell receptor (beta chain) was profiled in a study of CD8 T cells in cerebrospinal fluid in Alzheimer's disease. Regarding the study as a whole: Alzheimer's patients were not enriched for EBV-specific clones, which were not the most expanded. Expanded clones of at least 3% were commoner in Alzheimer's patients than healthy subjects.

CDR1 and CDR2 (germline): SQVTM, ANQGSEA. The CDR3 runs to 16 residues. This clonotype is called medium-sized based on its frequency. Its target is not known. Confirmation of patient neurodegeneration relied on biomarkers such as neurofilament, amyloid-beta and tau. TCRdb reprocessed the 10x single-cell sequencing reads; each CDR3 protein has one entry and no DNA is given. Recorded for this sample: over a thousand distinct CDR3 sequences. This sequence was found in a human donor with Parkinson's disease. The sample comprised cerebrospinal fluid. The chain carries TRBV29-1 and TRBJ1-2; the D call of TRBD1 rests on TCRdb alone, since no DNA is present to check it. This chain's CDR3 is CSVIGQKSGLMDGYTF.